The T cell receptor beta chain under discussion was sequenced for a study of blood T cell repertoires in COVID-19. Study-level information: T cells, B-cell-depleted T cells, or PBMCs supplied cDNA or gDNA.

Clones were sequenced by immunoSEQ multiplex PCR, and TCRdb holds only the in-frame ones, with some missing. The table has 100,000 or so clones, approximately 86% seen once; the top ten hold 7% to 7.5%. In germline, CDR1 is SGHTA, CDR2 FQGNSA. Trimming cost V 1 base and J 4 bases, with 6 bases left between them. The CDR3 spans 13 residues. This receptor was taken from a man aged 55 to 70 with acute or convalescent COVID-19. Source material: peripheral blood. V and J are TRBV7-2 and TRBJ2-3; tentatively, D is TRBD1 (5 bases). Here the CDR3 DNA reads TGTGCCAGCAGCTTAGGGACATCAGATACGCAGTATTTT. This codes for CASSLGTSDTQYF.